This T cell receptor beta chain comes out of a study of blood T cells in healthy people across ages. General study results and limits: Higher diversity and more naive CD4+ cells were features of long-lived donors, compared to aged donors. Getting older went along with TCR beta diversity per million T cells dropping roughly linearly.

This clonotype was counted only a few times. What it recognizes is unknown. Donors gave roughly 10 milliliters of peripheral blood apiece. Primed by a sample-barcoded 5' primer and a J-beta primer mix, a second PCR proceeded for about 6 to 11 cycles. Each TCR beta cDNA got a 12-nucleotide random molecular identifier. TCRdb reprocessed the 5' RACE reads via MiXCR and lists one record per CDR3 protein. In the table there are around 1,100,000 distinct CDR3 sequences, roughly two fifths of which are singletons. What was sequenced was blood. This TCR derives from a man aged 18-30 years in good health.

This chain's CDR3 is CASSPGTGDNEKLFF. The CDR3 coding sequence is TGTGCCAGCTCACCAGGGACAGGGGATAATGAAAAACTGTTTTTT. J is TRBJ1-4 and V is TRBV18; 10 nucleotides align to TRBD1. The CDR3 is made up of 15 amino acids. CDR1 and CDR2 from the germline V gene are KGHSH and LQKENI. The junction had 1 base not matched to a gene; V was cut back by 2 bases and J by 4 bases.